The clone carrying this TCR beta chain was detected only once. The germline V gene encodes CDR1 LGHDT and CDR2 YNNKEL (reference sequence). The V and J ends lost 1 base and 3 bases respectively, with 18 bases between them. The CDR3 length is 17 residues. Original methodology: Amplified reference gene primers provided the basis for estimating nucleated cell counts. Sequencing was performed with immunoSEQ multiplex PCR; in TCRdb, only in-frame clones are kept and a portion is missing. The V and J calls and clone size were taken over from that table, and D and trimming were inferred from the DNA. The table includes some 160,000 clones, about 85% detected once. This entry is derived from a study of blood T cell repertoires in COVID-19. Across the whole study: The United States, Italy and Spain supplied acute and convalescent COVID-19 samples. PBMCs, B-cell-depleted T cells, or T cells were the source of the cDNA or gDNA that made up the material.

This TCR came from a man between 65 and 79 years old who had recovered from COVID-19. The specimen was peripheral blood. The V and J genes are TRBV3-1 (or the pseudogene TRBV3-2) and TRBJ1-1, with no clear D. CDR3: CASSQVWRVEGYTEAFF. CDR3 coding DNA: TGTGCCAGCAGCCAAGTCTGGAGGGTTGAGGGCTACACTGAAGCTTTCTTT.